This passage covers 21 T cell receptor beta chains from one sample sequenced in a study of T-cell reconstitution after alpha-beta-depleted transplantation in children. Unique molecular identifiers were incorporated into the prepared TCRbeta library. Each CDR3 protein gets one entry after TCRdb re-called the PCR reads with MiXCR. The sample includes 530,000 or so distinct CDR3 sequences, over 20% of them seen just once. Sample: PBMCs, taken before TCRalphabeta/CD19-depleted stem cell transplant. These receptors came from a boy less than two years old with Wiskott-Aldrich syndrome, due to receive a stem cell transplant.

This clonotype was counted a few times. The rearrangement joins TRBV20-1 to TRBJ2-7, with D unresolved. Germline values: CDR1 DFQATT, CDR2 SNEGSKA (reference sequence). Trimming cost V 3 bases and J 7 bases, with 4 bases left between them. This CDR3 is 9 amino acids long. DNA of the CDR3: TGCAGTGCTAGCGAGGAGCAGTACTTC. This translates into CSASEEQYF.

This clonotype was detected a few times. V usage is TRBV19 and J usage is TRBJ2-4; D gene ambiguous. The germline gives CDR1 LNHDA, CDR2 SQIVND (reference sequence). The CDR3 has 14 amino acids. V lost 3 bases to trimming and J lost 1 base, with 7 bases between them. CDR3 sequence: CASSIVGAKNIQYF. The CDR3 DNA is TGTGCCAGTAGTATCGTCGGGGCCAAAAACATTCAGTACTTC.

The chain links TRBV12-3 or TRBV12-4 to TRBJ1-1; D unresolved. V was trimmed by 6 bases and J by 0 bases, leaving 11 bases between them. The CDR3 totals 14 residues. In DNA form, the CDR3 reads TGTGCCAGCAGCCGGATAATCATGAACACTGAAGCTTTCTTT. Protein product: CASSRIIMNTEAFF.

This chain links TRBV7-2 with TRBJ2-7; 9 bases match TRBD1. Germline V gene data show CDR1 as SGHTA and CDR2 as FQGNSA. The J segment lost 5 bases and the V segment lost 5 bases, leaving 4 bases of the junction unmatched. CDR3 length equals 13 residues. The CDR3 loop is CASSRDREDEQYF. CDR3 nucleotides: TGTGCCAGCAGCCGGGACAGGGAGGACGAGCAGTACTTC.

This clonotype was observed a few times. The gene calls are TRBV4-2 and TRBJ2-1, with 10 bases fitting TRBD2. CDR1 is LGHNA and CDR2 is YNFKEQ in the germline V gene. The CDR3 extends over 17 amino acids. After removal of 6 bases from V and 0 bases from J, the junction contained 8 bases not matched to a gene. The CDR3 sequence is CASSRKPSGSSYNEQFF. The CDR3 nucleotides read TGTGCCAGCAGTCGAAAACCTAGCGGGAGCTCCTACAATGAGCAGTTCTTC.

The chain has TRBV10-2 and TRBJ2-4; D not certain. The germline V gene encodes CDR1 WSHSY and CDR2 SAAADI. Trimming shortened V by 10 bases and J by 3 bases, and 10 bases separated the two germline ends. CDR3 length: 12 residues. This CDR3 reads CATRDDKNIQYF. Written as DNA, the CDR3 is TGCGCCACCCGAGACGACAAAAACATTCAGTACTTC.

In its sample, this clonotype was seen a few times. This CDR3 is CASSPPWSITEAFF. The CDR3 DNA reads as TGTGCCAGCAGTCCCCCGTGGTCGATCACTGAAGCTTTCTTT. The rearrangement links TRBV28 to TRBJ1-1; D not certain. V was pared by 5 bases and J by 4 bases, with 14 bases between. Germline-derived CDR1 and CDR2 are MDHEN and SYDVKM. The CDR3 is 14 residues long.

This sequence joins TRBV5-1 and TRBJ2-3; D is possibly TRBD1 (5 bases). CDR1 is SGHRS and CDR2 is YFSETQ in the germline V gene. Trimming removed 1 base at V and 2 bases at J, with 11 bases between. This CDR3 has 15 amino acids. CDR3 DNA sequence: TGCGCCAGCAGCTTGCAGGGTCGTGTCACAGATACGCAGTATTTT. This codes for CASSLQGRVTDTQYF.

J is TRBJ1-2 and V is TRBV29-1; D unclear. V was clipped by 4 bases and J by 2 bases, with 11 bases between them. Germline V gene lookup returns CDR1 SQVTM and CDR2 ANQGSEA. The CDR3 contains 13 residues. The CDR3 DNA is TGCAGCGTTGTAGGTCGTGGCAACTATGGCTACACCTTC. This sequence encodes CSVVGRGNYGYTF.

V usage is TRBV6-2 or TRBV6-3 and J usage is TRBJ2-3; the D gene is possibly TRBD1 (6 bases). CDR3 size: 13 residues. CDR1 is MNHEY, CDR2 SVGEGT, per germline. V was shortened by 7 bases and J by 5 bases, with 13 bases between the two germline ends. The CDR3 region has the DNA TGTGCCAGCACCCCGAGGGACAAAGATACGCAGTATTTT. This gives the protein CASTPRDKDTQYF.

In its sample, this clonotype was seen a few times. This chain uses TRBV15 with TRBJ1-1, with D unresolved. Germline CDR1 reads LNHNV; CDR2 reads YYDKDF (reference sequence). The CDR3 contains 14 residues. Trimming shortened V by 1 base and J by 6 bases, and 12 bases separated the two germline ends. The CDR3 sequence is CATSRVAGSAEAFF. DNA of the CDR3: TGTGCCACCAGCAGAGTGGCGGGGTCCGCTGAAGCTTTCTTT.

This clonotype was observed a handful of times. The J gene is TRBJ2-3, the V gene TRBV5-4; D unresolved. CDR1 and CDR2 from the germline V gene are SGHNT and YYREEE (reference sequence). V was clipped by 2 bases and J by 5 bases, with 6 bases between them. This CDR3 is built from 12 residues. The CDR3 bases are TGTGCCAGCAGCTTTTTTATAGATACGCAGTATTTT. Translation gives CASSFFIDTQYF.

V and J are TRBV2 and TRBJ2-1; no clear D gene. The V gene lost 0 bases and the J gene lost 0 bases, with 6 bases spanning the gap. Germline V gives CDR1 SNHLY, CDR2 FYNNEI. The CDR3 extends over 15 amino acids. CDR3 region: CASSEAQSSYNEQFF. The CDR3 region has the DNA TGTGCCAGCAGTGAAGCCCAGAGCTCCTACAATGAGCAGTTCTTC.

This clonotype was seen only a few times. CDR3 loop: CSVVPRDSLYGYTF. In DNA form, the CDR3 reads TGCAGCGTTGTCCCCCGGGACAGTCTCTATGGCTACACCTTC. The chain recombines TRBV29-1 with TRBJ1-2; 7 positions agree with TRBD1. CDR3 size: 14 residues. Per germline, CDR1 SQVTM and CDR2 ANQGSEA. J gave up 4 bases and V 4 bases, and 9 bases lay outside the gene matches.

The genes are TRBV30 and TRBJ2-1; TRBD1 aligns across 7 bases. This CDR3 region has 15 residues. The germline gives CDR1 GTSNPN, CDR2 SVGIG (reference sequence). J was trimmed by 4 bases and V by 5 bases; bases with no gene match: 11. Written as DNA, the CDR3 is TGTGCCTGGGCCACTAACTTGGACAGGTACAATGAGCAGTTCTTC. Encoded protein: CAWATNLDRYNEQFF.

The table lists this clonotype with a few counts. The chain has TRBV5-1 and TRBJ2-7, with 13 bases fitting TRBD2. Germline values: CDR1 SGHRS, CDR2 YFSETQ. The trim removed 0 bases at V and 3 bases at J, leaving 9 bases unmatched. This CDR3 region has 18 residues. DNA for the CDR3: TGCGCCAGCAGCTTGGCCGGGGGGACTAGCGGGGATTTCTACGAGCAGTACTTC. As protein: CASSLAGGTSGDFYEQYF.

The rearrangement joins TRBV11-3 to TRBJ2-5; the D call may be TRBD1 or TRBD2 (5 bases each). CDR3 length: 13 amino acids. Germline CDR1 reads SGHNT; CDR2 reads YENEEA. Trimming removed 6 bases from V and 5 bases from J, with 13 bases in between. CDR3 coding DNA: TGTGCCAGCAGTCCGGACTGGGGGGAGACCCAGTACTTC. The encoded protein is CASSPDWGETQYF.

The V and J genes are TRBV3-1 and TRBJ1-2, with D perhaps TRBD1 (5 bases). This CDR3 contains 11 residues. Germline loops: CDR1 LGHDT, CDR2 YNNKEL (reference sequence). Trimming pared 4 bases from V and 6 bases from J, leaving 6 bases between. This CDR3 reads CASSPGHGYTF. The CDR3 DNA sequence: TGTGCCAGCAGCCCGGGACATGGCTACACCTTC.

The chain couples TRBV12-3 or TRBV12-4 to TRBJ2-2, with TRBD1 identical over 12 bases. The CDR3 covers 15 residues. Trimming cost V 0 bases and J 13 bases; bases outside gene matches: 6. The CDR3 here is CASSLARGQGAVLFF. The CDR3 DNA is TGTGCCAGCAGTTTAGCCCGGGGACAGGGGGCCGTGCTGTTTTTT.

This clonotype was detected ten times or more. V and J are TRBV5-1 and TRBJ1-4; D is perhaps TRBD1 (5 bases). The CDR3 spans 15 residues. The V end lost 0 bases, the J end lost 0 bases, and 6 bases lay between the germline ends. The germline V gene has CDR1 SGHRS and CDR2 YFSETQ. Written as DNA, the CDR3 is TGCGCCAGCAGCTTGGCGGGGGCAACTAATGAAAAACTGTTTTTT. It codes for CASSLAGATNEKLFF.

The V and J genes are TRBV12-3 or TRBV12-4 and TRBJ2-1; either TRBD1 or TRBD2 may supply D (5 bases each). V was shortened by 1 base and J by 10 bases, with 11 bases between the two germline ends. The length of the CDR3 is 13 residues. The CDR3 nucleotides read TGTGCCAGCAGTTTAGATGGGGGTTGGGAGCAGTTCTTC. It encodes CASSLDGGWEQFF.